This is a list of T cell receptor beta chains from one sample in a study of blood T cell repertoires in COVID-19. This table comes from immunoSEQ multiplex PCR, and its TCRdb copy is limited to in-frame clones, with some not included. The sample has just over 300,000 clones, about nine tenths seen once. The sample was PBMCs or T cells enriched from blood (not recorded which). These receptors were taken from a man aged 25-45 years who had recovered from COVID-19. Both conserved end residues are part of each CDR3. D genes are given only for firm matches. Expanded clones get a size class; other rows say once, few or many, or leave the size out.

TRBJ1-1,TRBD1,-,TRBV11-3,TGTGCCAGCAGCGCGGGGACAGGGGTTTCTTTCTTT,CASSAGTGVSFF
TRBJ1-2,TRBD1,-,TRBV6-2/TRBV6-3,TGTGCCAGCAGTTACGGCGACAGGGGGGCCAATGGCTACACCTTC,CASSYGDRGANGYTF
TRBJ2-7,TRBD1,-,TRBV6-5,TGTGCCACCAGGACAGGGGGCCTCTACGAGCAGTACTTC,CATRTGGLYEQYF
TRBJ2-2,-,-,TRBV6-5,TGTGCCAGCAGGCTAAACCTAGGGGGTTCCGGGGAGCTGTTTTTT,CASRLNLGGSGELFF
TRBJ1-1,-,once,TRBV5-1,TGCGCCACCTCTCAAGACTTAAGACAGACTGAAGCTTTCTTT,CATSQDLRQTEAFF
TRBJ2-7,-,-,TRBV23-1,TGCGCCAGCAGTCGGACGGGGTCCACCTACGAGCAGTACTTC,CASSRTGSTYEQYF
TRBJ2-1,-,-,TRBV7-2,TGTGCCAGCAGCTTAGACGGTTTATACAATGAGCAGTTCTTC,CASSLDGLYNEQFF
TRBJ1-5,-,-,TRBV25-1,TGTGCCAGCAGTGAAAGCAGGGTAAATCAGCCCCAGCATTTT,CASSESRVNQPQHF
TRBJ1-4,-,-,TRBV11-2,TGTGCCAGCAGCTTAGACGCAGGTTCAAATGAAAAACTGTTTTTT,CASSLDAGSNEKLFF
TRBJ1-1,-,-,TRBV6-5,TGTGCCAGCAGTTACTCACCAGGGCTAAACACTGAAGCTTTCTTT,CASSYSPGLNTEAFF
TRBJ2-1,TRBD2,-,TRBV14,TGTGCCAGCAGCCTCTTGCTGGCGGGAGGGTACAATGAGCAGTTCTTC,CASSLLLAGGYNEQFF
TRBJ1-4,-,many,TRBV7-9,TGTGCCAGCAGCCCCACCCGTCCCACCGGTGAAAAACTGTTTTTT,CASSPTRPTGEKLFF
TRBJ1-2,-,-,TRBV27,TGTGCGACAGCACTTCGCACTGGGGCGGGAGGCTACACCTTC,CATALRTGAGGYTF
TRBJ2-1,TRBD2,-,TRBV30,TGTGCCTGGGCTAGCGGGAGCTCCTACAATGAGCAGTTCTTC,CAWASGSSYNEQFF
TRBJ2-7,TRBD1,-,TRBV10-2,TGCGCCAGCAGTGGGAGACAGGGGGCGGGCGAGCAGTACTTC,CASSGRQGAGEQYF
TRBJ1-5,-,few,TRBV7-8,TGTGCCAGCAGCCCGGTCAATCAGCCCCAGCATTTT,CASSPVNQPQHF
TRBJ1-4,TRBD1,-,TRBV19,TGTGCCAGTAGTGCCTCGACAGGGCGGGGTGAAAACCTGTTTTTT,CASSASTGRGENLFF
TRBJ1-2,TRBD1,once,TRBV6-5,TGTGCCAGCAGGTCCCCGGACAGGGTACCGTATGGCTACACCTTC,CASRSPDRVPYGYTF
TRBJ1-5,TRBD1,few,TRBV19,TGTGCCAGTAGTCCAGTCGACAGGGAGCTTGGCAATCAGCCCCAGCATTTT,CASSPVDRELGNQPQHF
TRBJ2-2,TRBD1,-,TRBV5-1,TGCGCCAGCAGCCTCACAGGGGGAGGCACCGGGGAGCTGTTTTTT,CASSLTGGGTGELFF
TRBJ2-7,-,-,TRBV25-1,TGTGCCAGCAGTGAATCTGATAGAACCTACGAGCAGTACTTC,CASSESDRTYEQYF
TRBJ2-5,-,-,TRBV6-5,TGTGCCAGCAGCCGTGGACAGCAAGAGACCCAGTACTTC,CASSRGQQETQYF
TRBJ2-7,-,-,TRBV27,TGTGCCAGCAGTTTATACTCGGGACTGAAGAGCTACGAGCAGTACTTC,CASSLYSGLKSYEQYF
TRBJ1-1,TRBD1,-,TRBV7-9,TGTGCCAGCAGACGACAGGGAGACGGCACTGAAGCTTTCTTT,CASRRQGDGTEAFF
TRBJ2-1,-,-,TRBV7-8,TGTGCCAGCAGCTTAGGGGGGGAGTGGGGAAGCAATGAGCAGTTCTTC,CASSLGGEWGSNEQFF
TRBJ1-4,-,-,TRBV5-1,TGCGCCAGTCGAGAAAGCGTTAGGGAGGAAAAACTGTTTTTT,CASRESVREEKLFF
TRBJ1-4,-,-,TRBV3-1/TRBV3-2,TGTGCCAGCAGCCAAGATTGGGCAGGGGAAAATGAAAAACTGTTTTTT,CASSQDWAGENEKLFF
TRBJ2-1,TRBD2,-,TRBV2,TGTGCCAGCAGGGACTCCTTTGTAGCGGGACCCTACAATGAGCAGTTCTTC,CASRDSFVAGPYNEQFF
TRBJ2-3,-,-,TRBV7-6,TGTGCCAGCAGCTTCCGGGGTGGGACAGATACGCAGTATTTT,CASSFRGGTDTQYF
TRBJ2-3,-,-,TRBV7-2,TGTGCCAGCAGAGGGGGGGGAACTAGCACAGATACGCAGTATTTT,CASRGGGTSTDTQYF
TRBJ1-4,-,-,TRBV11-1,TGTGCCAGCAGCTTAACGACAGCGGACTATAATGAAAAACTGTTTTTT,CASSLTTADYNEKLFF
TRBJ1-1,TRBD1,-,TRBV3-1/TRBV3-2,TGTGCCAGCAGGCCGTTGGGGACAGGGTCGAGGAACACTGAAGCTTTCTTT,CASRPLGTGSRNTEAFF
TRBJ2-5,-,-,TRBV28,TGTGCCAGCAGTTCTGGCGGAAACCAAGAGACCCAGTACTTC,CASSSGGNQETQYF
TRBJ1-3,TRBD1,-,TRBV19,TGTGCCAGTAGTGCACGGACAGGCAGCCTCTCTGGAAACACCATATATTTT,CASSARTGSLSGNTIYF
TRBJ1-3,-,many,TRBV19,TGTGCCAGTAGTATTATGTCCGGGGGCTCTGGAAACACCATATATTTT,CASSIMSGGSGNTIYF
TRBJ2-7,-,-,TRBV9,TGTGCCAGCAGCGCCAAGGCGGGGAATATTGGTGCCTACGAGCAGTACTTC,CASSAKAGNIGAYEQYF
TRBJ2-7,TRBD1,-,TRBV6-6,TGTGCCAGCAGTGCTCAGGGGGAATACGAGCAGTACTTC,CASSAQGEYEQYF
TRBJ1-2,TRBD1,-,TRBV5-3,TGTGCCAGAAGCTTGTTCGGACAGGAGAGAAGCTATGGCTACACCTTC,CARSLFGQERSYGYTF
TRBJ2-1,-,once,TRBV10-1,TGCGCCAGCAGTGGAAAGGGGGTGGCCTCCTACAATGAGCAGTTCTTC,CASSGKGVASYNEQFF
TRBJ1-1,-,-,TRBV11-2,TGTGCCAGCAGCTTAGACACAGGGATCTCTGAAGCTTTCTTT,CASSLDTGISEAFF
TRBJ1-3,-,-,TRBV28,TGTGCCAGCAGTTACGACAGGATGACTGGAAACACCATATATTTT,CASSYDRMTGNTIYF
TRBJ2-2,TRBD2,-,TRBV19,TGTGCCAGTAGAAGGACTAGCGGGAGCACCGGGGAGCTGTTTTTT,CASRRTSGSTGELFF
TRBJ1-1,-,-,TRBV18,TGTGCCAGCTCACCCACCCGGGACACTGAAGCTTTCTTT,CASSPTRDTEAFF
TRBJ2-5,TRBD2,-,TRBV7-9,TGTGCCAGCAGCTTTCCGACGGGGGGTTACCAAGAGACCCAGTACTTC,CASSFPTGGYQETQYF
TRBJ2-1,-,-,TRBV5-4,TGTGCCAGCAGCTTGGGCCCTTTACCTAGCTCCTACAATGAGCAGTTCTTC,CASSLGPLPSSYNEQFF
TRBJ2-3,TRBD1,-,TRBV6-6,TGTGCCAGCAGACCCCGGGACAGGGCCACAGATACGCAGTATTTT,CASRPRDRATDTQYF
TRBJ2-1,TRBD1,-,TRBV24-1,TGTGCCACCAGTGATTTCAACAAGGGGGCGATGGATGAGCAGTTCTTC,CATSDFNKGAMDEQFF
TRBJ2-5,TRBD1,-,TRBV30,TGTGCCTGGAGAAATCTTGGACAGGGCAATAAAGAGACCCAGTACTTC,CAWRNLGQGNKETQYF
TRBJ2-1,TRBD2,-,TRBV5-1,TGCGCCAGCAGCTTGGGTGGACTAGCGGGAGAACTCGAGCAGTTCTTC,CASSLGGLAGELEQFF
TRBJ2-1,TRBD2,-,TRBV7-9,TGTGCCAGCAGCCTGGGACTAGCGGGAGTTAATGAGCAGTTCTTC,CASSLGLAGVNEQFF
TRBJ1-5,-,-,TRBV6-1,TGTGCCAGCAGTGAAGAGGCGAGGCGGCCCCAGCATTTT,CASSEEARRPQHF